This T cell receptor (beta chain) was observed in a study of neurological immune-mediated disorders. Documented time point: longitudinal time-point 2. CDR1 and CDR2 (germline): LNHNV, YYDKDF (reference sequence). The length of the CDR3 is 16 residues. V lost 1 base, J lost 1 base, and 12 bases lay in between. TCRdb passed the 5' RACE reads through MiXCR, listing each CDR3 protein once. The sample consists of fewer than 70,000 distinct CDR3 sequences, roughly 10% of them appearing once. At least ten counts were recorded for this clonotype. Sequencing was performed on PBMCs. The genes are TRBV15 and TRBJ2-3; tentatively, D is TRBD2 (7 bases). The sequence came from a man younger than 45 in good health. The CDR3 sequence is CATSRGGGLRTDTQYF. In DNA, the CDR3 is TGTGCCACCAGCAGAGGGGGGGGGCTACGCACAGATACGCAGTATTTT.